This T cell receptor (beta chain) was profiled in a study of metastatic and nonmetastatic thyroid tumors. Overall study context: Repertoires of blood and of tissue (tumor or nodule) from malignant and benign thyroid patients were compared.

All patients were untreated before thyroid surgery. TCRdb re-processed the PCR reads through MiXCR. The table shows tens of thousands of clones, with roughly 21% occurring only once. This clone was counted only a few times. The sequence derives from a male donor with papillary thyroid cancer or a benign thyroid nodule (not recorded which). Some clones in this sample may be carry-over from other donors' samples. Sequences were obtained from blood.

The CDR3 region has the DNA TGTGCCAGCAGTTCAACAGGGGTCCTTGGTCAGCCCCAGCATTTT. The encoded protein is CASSSTGVLGQPQHF. The rearrangement joins TRBV28 to TRBJ1-5; 7 nucleotides align to TRBD1. The J segment lost 6 bases and the V segment lost 4 bases, leaving 9 bases of the junction unmatched. In germline, CDR1 is MDHEN, CDR2 SYDVKM. This CDR3 has 15 amino acids.